This entry is about one T cell receptor (beta chain). The source of the sample is a study of T cell changes during pregnancy in multiple sclerosis. The table came from immunoSEQ multiplex PCR; TCRdb's copy has only in-frame clones and leaves some out. There are 55,000 to 85,000 clones in the sample; approximately 94% occur only once, and about 1.2% lies in the top ten. The CDR3 runs 12 residues. CDR1 and CDR2 from the germline V gene are SGHVS and FQNEAQ. Trimming left V 6 bases short and J 0 bases short, with 4 bases between. The specimen was peripheral blood, collected in the third trimester of pregnancy. This TCR derives from a female donor with multiple sclerosis, enrolled in a pregnancy study. The chain carries TRBV7-8 and TRBJ2-3; the D is unclear. CDR3 nucleotides: TGTGCCAGCAGACATAGCACAGATACGCAGTATTTT. It specifies CASRHSTDTQYF.